A single sample gave rise to the 7 T cell receptor beta chains below, sequenced in a study of cytomegalovirus exposure and HLA in healthy donors. 60 Vbeta and 13 Jbeta primers were used in PCR. Libraries were prepared by immunoSEQ multiplex PCR; TCRdb keeps only in-frame clonotypes and omits some of them. The data show 90,000 to 100,000 clones, 65% to 85% seen once. The specimen sequenced was PBMCs. These receptors were obtained from a woman aged 60-75 years in good health and CMV-seropositive.

J is TRBJ1-1 and V is TRBV21-1; the D segment call TRBD1 is taken from the table without a DNA check. TRBV21-1 is classified as a pseudogene. This CDR3 contains 16 residues. DNA for the CDR3: TGTGCCAGCAGCCTAGAGGGGACAGGGAGGAACACTGAAGCTTTCTTT. Its protein product is CASSLEGTGRNTEAFF.

The chain is built from TRBV14 and TRBJ1-2; unclear D gene. Germline loops: CDR1 SGHDN, CDR2 FVKESK. The CDR3 sequence is 13 residues long. The ends were cut back, 2 bases at V and 2 bases at J, with 6 bases in the middle. CDR3 region: CASSQRRNYGYTF. The CDR3 DNA reads as TGTGCCAGCAGCCAACGGAGGAACTATGGCTACACCTTC.

This clone was counted between two and nine times. The chain recombines TRBV5-6 with TRBJ2-3; 7 positions match TRBD2. V gave up 3 bases and J gave up 4 bases; unmatched junction bases: 14. The CDR3 length is 17 residues. Germline CDR1 and CDR2: SGHDT and YYEEEE. In nucleotides, the CDR3 is TGTGCCAGCAGCTCTCCATTTATCCGGGAGGAGCCAGATACGCAGTATTTT. Encoded protein: CASSSPFIREEPDTQYF.

This clone has a handful of counts. CDR3 loop: CATQIGTGYGKLFF. The DNA of the CDR3 is TGTGCCACCCAAATCGGGACAGGGTACGGGAAACTGTTTTTT. V usage is TRBV6-5 and J usage is TRBJ1-4, with 9 nucleotides matching TRBD1. The trim removed 10 bases at V and 11 bases at J, leaving 14 bases unmatched. The CDR3 consists of 14 residues. The germline V gene encodes CDR1 MNHEY and CDR2 SVGAGI.

The rearrangement uses TRBV30 and TRBJ1-3; D not certain. Germline assignment: CDR1 GTSNPN and CDR2 SVGIG (reference sequence). The length of the CDR3 is 14 residues. V was cut by 7 bases and J by 0 bases, with 13 bases left in between. The CDR3 coding sequence is TGTGCCTCTCATGCAGGCAACTCTGGAAACACCATATATTTT. Its translation: CASHAGNSGNTIYF.

The table lists this clone with a few counts. The gene calls are TRBV27 and TRBJ1-5; D gene uncertain. Germline V gene sequence: CDR1 MNHEY, CDR2 SMNVEV (reference sequence). The V end lost 5 bases, the J end lost 3 bases, and 11 bases lay between the germline ends. The CDR3 spans 14 residues. The CDR3 sequence: CASSRRSDNQPQHF. CDR3 DNA sequence: TGTGCCAGCAGTCGGAGGTCCGACAATCAGCCCCAGCATTTT.

The chain couples TRBV18 to TRBJ2-5; D might be TRBD1 (6 bases). From germline, CDR1 is KGHSH and CDR2 LQKENI. V dropped 3 bases and J dropped 4 bases, with 9 bases sitting between them. This CDR3 has 13 amino acids. CDR3: CASSPIRGETQYF. The CDR3 coding sequence is TGTGCCAGCTCACCTATCAGGGGAGAGACCCAGTACTTC.